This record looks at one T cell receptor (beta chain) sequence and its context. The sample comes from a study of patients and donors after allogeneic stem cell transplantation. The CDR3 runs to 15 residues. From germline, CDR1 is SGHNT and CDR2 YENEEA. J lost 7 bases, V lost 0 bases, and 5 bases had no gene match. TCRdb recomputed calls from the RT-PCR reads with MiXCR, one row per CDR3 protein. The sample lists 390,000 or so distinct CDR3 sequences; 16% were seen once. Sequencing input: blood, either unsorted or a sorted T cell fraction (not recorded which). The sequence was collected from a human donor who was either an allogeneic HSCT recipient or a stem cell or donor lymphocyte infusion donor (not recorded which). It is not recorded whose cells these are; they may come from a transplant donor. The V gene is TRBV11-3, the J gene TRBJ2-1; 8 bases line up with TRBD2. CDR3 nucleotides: TGTGCCAGCAGCTTAGACGGGAGGGTTGGGAATGAGCAGTTCTTC. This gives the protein CASSLDGRVGNEQFF. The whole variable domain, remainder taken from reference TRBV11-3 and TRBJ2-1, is EAGVVQSPRYKIIEKKQPVAFWCNPISGHNTLYWYLQNLGQGPELLIRYENEEAVDDSQLPKDRFSAERLKGVDSTLKIQPAELGDSAVYLCASSLDGRVGNEQFFGPGTRLTVL.